The TCR beta chain under discussion was sequenced for a study of CD8+CD57+ T cells in acquired aplastic anemia. The overall study: The average for DNA from sorted CD4+ and CD8+ cells was roughly 3 ug.

Study-wide results and limits: Roughly 30 sequences, all CD8+ CDR3, were shared between patients and controls.

This clonotype was counted between two and nine times. The antigen remains undetermined. Genomic DNA constituted the template upon which TCR beta VDJ and CDR3 profiling was performed. TCRdb fed the reads into MiXCR, producing one record per CDR3 protein. The sample holds under 500,000 distinct CDR3 sequences; more than 25% are singletons and the top ten take nearly 0.85%. Flow cytometry had shown expanded CD8+CD57+ cells in the patients chosen for sequencing. Severe acquired aplastic anemia was the diagnosis recorded for all patients. Germline lookup yields CDR1 MNHNS and CDR2 SASEGT. V lost 5 bases and J lost 2; bases outside the gene matches: 6. This CDR3 has 14 residues.

This chain uses TRBV6-1 with TRBJ2-7, with TRBD1 matching 7 bases. This sequence was found in a human donor with aplastic anemia. Sequenced: sorted CD4+, CD8+, or CD8+CD57+ T cells (not recorded which) from PBMCs. The CDR3 sequence is CASSLGQQTYEQYF. The CDR3 nucleotides are TGTGCCAGCAGTCTGGGACAGCAGACCTACGAGCAGTACTTC.